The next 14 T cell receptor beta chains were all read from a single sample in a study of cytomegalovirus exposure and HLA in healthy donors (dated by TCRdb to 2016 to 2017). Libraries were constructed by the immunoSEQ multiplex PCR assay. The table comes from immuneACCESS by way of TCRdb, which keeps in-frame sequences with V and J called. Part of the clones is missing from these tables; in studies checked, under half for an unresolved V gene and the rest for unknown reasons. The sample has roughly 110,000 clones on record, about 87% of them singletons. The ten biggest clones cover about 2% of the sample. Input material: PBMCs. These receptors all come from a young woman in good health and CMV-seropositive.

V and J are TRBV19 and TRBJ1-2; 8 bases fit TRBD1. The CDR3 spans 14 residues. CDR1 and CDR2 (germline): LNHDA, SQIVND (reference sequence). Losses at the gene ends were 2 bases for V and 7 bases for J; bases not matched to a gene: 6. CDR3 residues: CASSISRGHRGYTF. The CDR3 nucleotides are TGTGCCAGTAGTATATCCAGGGGGCATCGTGGCTACACCTTC.

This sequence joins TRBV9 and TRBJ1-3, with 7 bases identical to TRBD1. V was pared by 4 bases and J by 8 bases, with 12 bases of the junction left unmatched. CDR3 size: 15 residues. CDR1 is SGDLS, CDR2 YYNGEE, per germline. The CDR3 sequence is CASSPRGDRDYTIYF. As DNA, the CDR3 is TGTGCCAGCAGCCCCAGAGGTGACAGGGACTACACCATATATTTT.

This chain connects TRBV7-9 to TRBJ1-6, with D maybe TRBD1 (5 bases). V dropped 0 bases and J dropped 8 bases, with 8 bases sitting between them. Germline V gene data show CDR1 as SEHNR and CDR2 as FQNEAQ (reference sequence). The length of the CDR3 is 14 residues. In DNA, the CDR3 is TGTGCCAGCAGCTTAGCGACAGCTGATTCACCCCTCCACTTT. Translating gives CASSLATADSPLHF.

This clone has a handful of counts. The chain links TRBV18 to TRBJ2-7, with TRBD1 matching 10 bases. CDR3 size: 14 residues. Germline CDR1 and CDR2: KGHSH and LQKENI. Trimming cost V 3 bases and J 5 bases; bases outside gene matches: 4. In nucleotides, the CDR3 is TGTGCCAGCTCACCTACGGGACAGGGGAACGAGCAGTACGTC. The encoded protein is CASSPTGQGNEQYV.

CDR3 DNA sequence: TGTGCCAGCTCACCACCGAGGGGGCCCTCCTACGAGCAGTACTTC. Translated, it gives CASSPPRGPSYEQYF. The rearrangement links TRBV18 to TRBJ2-7, with 7 bases matching TRBD1. This CDR3 has 15 residues. The junction had 2 bases not matched to a gene; V was cut back by 0 bases and J by 0 bases. Germline V gene sequence: CDR1 KGHSH, CDR2 LQKENI.

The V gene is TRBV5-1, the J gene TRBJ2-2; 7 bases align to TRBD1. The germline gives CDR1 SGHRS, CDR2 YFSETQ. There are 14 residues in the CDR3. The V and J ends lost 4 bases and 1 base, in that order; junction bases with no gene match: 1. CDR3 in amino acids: CASSRTGNTGELFF. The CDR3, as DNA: TGCGCCAGCAGCCGGACAGGGAACACCGGGGAGCTGTTTTTT.

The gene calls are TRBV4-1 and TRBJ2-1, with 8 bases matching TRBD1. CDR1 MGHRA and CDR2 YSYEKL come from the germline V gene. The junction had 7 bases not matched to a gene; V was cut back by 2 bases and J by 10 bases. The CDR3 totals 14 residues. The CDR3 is CASSQIGQGNEQFF. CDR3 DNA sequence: TGCGCCAGCAGCCAAATAGGACAGGGTAACGAGCAGTTCTTC.

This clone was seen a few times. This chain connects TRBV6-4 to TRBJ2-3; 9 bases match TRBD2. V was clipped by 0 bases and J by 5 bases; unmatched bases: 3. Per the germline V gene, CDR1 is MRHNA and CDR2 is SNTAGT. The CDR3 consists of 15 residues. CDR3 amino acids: CASSDSSGGIDTQYF. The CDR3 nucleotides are TGTGCCAGCAGTGACTCTAGCGGGGGCATAGATACGCAGTATTTT.

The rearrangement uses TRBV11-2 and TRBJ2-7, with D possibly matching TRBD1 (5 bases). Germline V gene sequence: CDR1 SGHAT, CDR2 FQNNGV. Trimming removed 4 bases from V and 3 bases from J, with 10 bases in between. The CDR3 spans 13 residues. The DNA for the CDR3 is TGTGCCAGCAGCTCGACAGTTAGCTACGAGCAGTACTTC. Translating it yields CASSSTVSYEQYF.

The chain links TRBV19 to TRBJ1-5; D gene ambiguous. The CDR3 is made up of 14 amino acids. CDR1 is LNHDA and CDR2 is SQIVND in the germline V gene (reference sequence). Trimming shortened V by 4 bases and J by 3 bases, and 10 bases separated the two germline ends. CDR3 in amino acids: CASSSGGFNQPQHF. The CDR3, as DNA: TGTGCCAGTAGTAGCGGCGGATTCAATCAGCCCCAGCATTTT.

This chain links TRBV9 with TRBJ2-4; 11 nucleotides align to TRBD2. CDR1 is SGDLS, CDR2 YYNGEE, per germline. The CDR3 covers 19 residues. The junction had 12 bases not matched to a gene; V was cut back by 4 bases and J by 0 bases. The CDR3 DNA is TGTGCCAGCAGCCCCACGACTAGCGGGGACACCGTAGCCAAAAACATTCAGTACTTC. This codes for CASSPTTSGDTVAKNIQYF.

This chain's CDR3 is CASSSSSGGGENIQYF. CDR3 coding DNA: TGTGCCAGCAGCTCGTCGAGCGGGGGTGGTGAAAACATTCAGTACTTC. The gene calls are TRBV7-2 and TRBJ2-4; the match to TRBD2 covers 8 bases. J lost 5 bases, V lost 4 bases, and 10 bases had no gene match. Germline V gene data show CDR1 as SGHTA and CDR2 as FQGNSA. This CDR3 has 16 amino acids.

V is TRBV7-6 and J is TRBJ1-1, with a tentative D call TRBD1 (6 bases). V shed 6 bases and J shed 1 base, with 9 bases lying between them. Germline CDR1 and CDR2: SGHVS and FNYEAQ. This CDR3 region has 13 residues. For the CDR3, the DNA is TGTGCCAGCAGGACAGGAGGGAACACTGAAGCTTTCTTT. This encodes CASRTGGNTEAFF. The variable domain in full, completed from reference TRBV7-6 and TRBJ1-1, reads GAGVSQSPRYKVTKRGQDVALRCDPISGHVSLYWYRQALGQGPEFLTYFNYEAQQDKSGLPNDRFSAERPEGSISTLTIQRTEQRDSAMYRCASRTGGNTEAFFGQGTRLTVV.

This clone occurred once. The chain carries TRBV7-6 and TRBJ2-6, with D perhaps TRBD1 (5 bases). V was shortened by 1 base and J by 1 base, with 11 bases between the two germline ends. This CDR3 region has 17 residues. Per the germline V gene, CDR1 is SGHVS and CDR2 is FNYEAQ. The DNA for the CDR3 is TGTGCCAGCAGCTTAGGGGGCAGACTTTCTGGGGCCAACGTCCTGACTTTC. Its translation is CASSLGGRLSGANVLTF.